This T cell receptor beta chain was profiled in a study of blood T cells in healthy people across ages. Study conclusions and caveats: Roughly linear age-related decline in beta diversity appeared, significant by age approximately 41. Unsorted PBMCs blocked a conclusive comparison of naive and antigen-experienced cells.

Roughly 10 milliliters was the volume of peripheral blood drawn from each donor. Total RNA amounts of at least 6 micrograms were extracted per sample. In the case of this clonotype: No antigen is known for it.

The germline CDR1 and CDR2 sequences are LGHNA and YNFKEQ. Between the trimmed V and J ends, which lost 1 base and 5 bases, there was a span of 8 bases. The CDR3 extends over 14 amino acids. Sample-barcoded 5' priming and a J-beta primer mix drove a second PCR of roughly 6 to 12 cycles. A single record per CDR3 protein comes from TCRdb applying MiXCR to the 5' RACE reads. The table includes some 880,000 distinct CDR3 sequences, about 36% detected once. This clonotype was sampled from a man aged 18-30 years in good health. The rearrangement joins TRBV4-2 to TRBJ1-4, with D perhaps matching TRBD1 (5 bases). The sample comprised blood. Here the CDR3 reads CASSQGRDNEKLFF. CDR3 in DNA: TGTGCCAGCAGCCAAGGCAGGGACAATGAAAAACTGTTTTTT.